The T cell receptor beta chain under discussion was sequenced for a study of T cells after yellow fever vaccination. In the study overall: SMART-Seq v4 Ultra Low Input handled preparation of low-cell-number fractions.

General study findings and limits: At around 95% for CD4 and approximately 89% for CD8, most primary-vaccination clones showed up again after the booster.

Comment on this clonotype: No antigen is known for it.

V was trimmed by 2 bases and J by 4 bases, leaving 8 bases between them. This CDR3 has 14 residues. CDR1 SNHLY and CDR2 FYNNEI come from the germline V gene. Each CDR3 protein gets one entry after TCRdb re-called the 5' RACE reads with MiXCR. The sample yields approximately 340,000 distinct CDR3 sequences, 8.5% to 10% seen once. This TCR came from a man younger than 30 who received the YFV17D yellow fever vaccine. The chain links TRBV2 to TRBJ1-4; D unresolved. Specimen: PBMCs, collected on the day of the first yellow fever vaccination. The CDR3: CASSERAGNEKLFF. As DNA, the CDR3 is TGTGCCAGCAGTGAAAGGGCGGGTAATGAAAAACTGTTTTTT.